This TCR beta chain was captured by sequencing in a study of T cells in Graves' hyperthyroidism and ophthalmopathy. This clonotype was observed a few times. The antigen remains unidentified. Trimming took 1 base from V and 5 from J, leaving 5 bases between them. Per the germline V gene, CDR1 is PRHDT and CDR2 is FYEKMQ (reference sequence). The CDR3 has 13 amino acids. At least 3 on the Clinical Activity Score was recorded for ophthalmopathy patients, who also had NOSPECS grade at least 4 and duration under 3 months. General observations from the study: The model anticipated ophthalmopathy a median about 7.1 months pre-onset. In blood, most of the thyroid clonotypes expanded above 0.001 were also present.

RNA transcripts yielded amplified TCR beta CDR3 regions. Researchers ran a first-round RT-PCR on the TCR CDR3 using the HTBI primer set. Each CDR3 protein gets one entry after TCRdb re-called the multiplex PCR reads with MiXCR. This table holds 500,000 or so distinct CDR3 sequences, roughly a sixth found once. This chain uses TRBV13 with TRBJ2-2, with no clear D. Sequencing was performed on blood. The sequence was collected from a woman aged 18-35 years with Graves' ophthalmopathy. CDR3 nucleotides: TGTGCCAGCAGCTTAGACCAGACCGGGGAGCTGTTTTTT. Encoded protein: CASSLDQTGELFF.